This entry lists 27 T cell receptor beta chains sequenced from one sample in a study of neurological immune-mediated disorders. TCRdb recomputed calls from the 5' RACE reads with MiXCR, one row per CDR3 protein. The table shows 50,000 or so distinct CDR3 sequences, with more than 20% occurring only once. What was sequenced was PBMCs. All receptors derive from a woman in her seventies in good health.

This clonotype was counted many times. J is TRBJ1-4 and V is TRBV7-2; perhaps TRBD1 as D (6 bases). V was shortened by 3 bases and J by 5 bases, with 16 bases between the two germline ends. Germline V gene sequence: CDR1 SGHTA, CDR2 FQGNSA. The CDR3 covers 16 residues. The CDR3 nucleotides read TGTGCCAGCAGCTTTTTCCCCGGGACACCCAATGAAAAACTGTTTTTT. It encodes CASSFFPGTPNEKLFF.

In its sample, this clonotype was seen many times. The chain joins TRBV20-1 to TRBJ1-3; D might be TRBD1 (5 bases). Per germline, CDR1 DFQATT and CDR2 SNEGSKA (reference sequence). The CDR3 is 12 amino acids. The ends were cut back, 6 bases at V and 2 bases at J, with 8 bases in the middle. This CDR3 is CSAQGPGNTIYF. CDR3 in DNA: TGCAGTGCCCAGGGACCTGGAAACACCATATATTTT.

The V call is TRBV14, the J call TRBJ2-3, with 11 positions matching TRBD2. The J segment lost 2 bases and the V segment lost 8 bases, leaving 6 bases of the junction unmatched. CDR1 is SGHDN and CDR2 is FVKESK in the germline V gene. The CDR3 consists of 15 residues. Written as DNA, the CDR3 is TGTGCCAGCTCTAGCGGGGGGCGACTCACAGATACGCAGTATTTT. Translation: CASSSGGRLTDTQYF.

The chain carries TRBV5-6 and TRBJ2-1, with 12 positions matching TRBD1. The germline V gene encodes CDR1 SGHDT and CDR2 YYEEEE. The CDR3 has 15 residues. J gave up 8 bases and V 0 bases, and 3 bases lay outside the gene matches. The CDR3 nucleotides are TGTGCCAGCAGCTTGGCGGGACAGGGGGCCTATGAGCAGTTCTTC. Protein: CASSLAGQGAYEQFF.

This clonotype was counted at least ten times. The rearrangement links TRBV11-2 to TRBJ2-7; D is unresolved. Trimming stripped 6 bases from V and 3 bases from J, with 9 bases between. The germline V gene has CDR1 SGHAT and CDR2 FQNNGV. This CDR3 comprises 12 residues. CDR3 residues: CASRLNGYEQYF. The CDR3 DNA is TGTGCCAGCAGGTTAAACGGCTACGAGCAGTACTTC.

This clonotype was observed at least ten times. The chain carries TRBV7-2 and TRBJ2-4; D unclear. Germline V gene data show CDR1 as SGHTA and CDR2 as FQGNSA. The CDR3 covers 13 residues. V shed 4 bases and J shed 6 bases, with 10 bases lying between them. The CDR3 DNA is TGTGCCAGCAGCTCCAATAGTGGAAACATTCAGTACTTC. Translating gives CASSSNSGNIQYF.

This clonotype turned up a few times. This chain joins TRBV27 and TRBJ1-1; TRBD1 agrees at 7 bases. This CDR3 region has 15 residues. V trimming: 6 bases; J trimming: 2 bases; junction bases outside the gene matches: 9. Germline V gene sequence: CDR1 MNHEY, CDR2 SMNVEV (reference sequence). The CDR3 DNA reads as TGTGCCAGCAGGAGAGAACGGGACAGAAACACTGAAGCTTTCTTT. Protein: CASRRERDRNTEAFF.

The chain has TRBV19 and TRBJ2-1, with D unclear. The length of the CDR3 is 15 residues. Germline CDR1 is LNHDA and CDR2 is SQIVND (reference sequence). V was clipped by 7 bases and J by 1 base, with 14 bases between them. The CDR3 nucleotides are TGTGCCAGTAAAGGAAACGGTGGGTCCTACAATGAGCAGTTCTTC. Translated, it gives CASKGNGGSYNEQFF.

This clonotype was seen repeatedly, ten times or more. V gene TRBV29-1 combines with J gene TRBJ1-1, with D possibly being TRBD1 (6 bases). V was pared by 4 bases and J by 1 base, with 13 bases between. CDR1 is SQVTM and CDR2 is ANQGSEA in the germline V gene. The CDR3 is 14 amino acids. Here the CDR3 reads CSVAPRGANTEAFF. The CDR3, as DNA: TGCAGCGTTGCCCCTAGGGGGGCGAACACTGAAGCTTTCTTT.

The rearrangement joins TRBV18 to TRBJ1-1, with D tentatively TRBD1 (5 bases). Looked up from germline, CDR1 is KGHSH and CDR2 is LQKENI. The V end lost 3 bases, the J end lost 3 bases, and 11 bases lay between the germline ends. The CDR3 runs to 14 residues. This CDR3 is CASSPGTAHTEAFF. The CDR3 DNA is TGTGCCAGCTCACCCGGGACGGCTCACACTGAAGCTTTCTTT.

The J gene is TRBJ1-1, the V gene TRBV5-1, with D possibly TRBD1 on 5 matching bases. Germline V gene sequence: CDR1 SGHRS, CDR2 YFSETQ. Trimming took off 5 bases at V and 6 bases at J, with 14 bases between the two ends. The CDR3 extends over 13 amino acids. Here the CDR3 DNA reads TGCGCCAGCAGTCCGGGGGGTAACGCTGAAGCTTTCTTT. Protein product: CASSPGGNAEAFF. The variable domain in full, with the rest retrieved from reference TRBV5-1 and TRBJ1-1, is KAGVTQTPRYLIKTRGQQVTLSCSPISGHRSVSWYQQTPGQGLQFLFEYFSETQRNKGNFPGRFSGRQFSNSRSEMNVSTLELGDSALYLCASSPGGNAEAFFGQGTRLTVV.

This chain joins TRBV27 and TRBJ1-4; maybe TRBD1 (5 bases). This CDR3 contains 14 residues. With 5 bases removed from V and 7 bases from J, the gap between germline ends came to 14 bases. Germline-derived CDR1 and CDR2 are MNHEY and SMNVEV (reference sequence). CDR3 residues: CASSPGTMGEKLFF. The CDR3 coding sequence is TGTGCCAGCAGTCCCGGGACTATGGGTGAAAAACTGTTTTTT.

The V call is TRBV5-1, the J call TRBJ2-3, with D tentatively TRBD2 (5 bases). Between the trimmed V and J ends, which lost 1 base and 0 bases, there was a span of 12 bases. The CDR3 runs to 16 residues. Germline V lookup: CDR1 SGHRS, CDR2 YFSETQ. The CDR3: CASSLSPSGSTDTQYF. CDR3 nucleotides: TGCGCCAGCAGCTTGTCACCCAGCGGAAGCACAGATACGCAGTATTTT. Using reference TRBV5-1 and TRBJ2-3 for the parts outside the CDR3, the full variable domain is KAGVTQTPRYLIKTRGQQVTLSCSPISGHRSVSWYQQTPGQGLQFLFEYFSETQRNKGNFPGRFSGRQFSNSRSEMNVSTLELGDSALYLCASSLSPSGSTDTQYFGPGTRLTVL.

In its sample, this clonotype was seen many times. V gene TRBV5-1 combines with J gene TRBJ2-1, with TRBD2 identical over 9 bases. Germline CDR1 is SGHRS and CDR2 is YFSETQ. After removal of 1 base from V and 2 bases from J, the junction contained 16 bases not matched to a gene. This CDR3 spans 20 amino acids. The CDR3 sequence: CASSLYVVSGGPRTYNEQFF. In nucleotides, the CDR3 is TGCGCCAGCAGCTTGTACGTGGTTAGCGGGGGACCACGTACCTACAATGAGCAGTTCTTC.

The V gene is TRBV6-1, the J gene TRBJ1-5; 7 bases match TRBD1. V lost 7 bases and J lost 4; bases outside the gene matches: 7. CDR1 and CDR2 from the germline V gene are MNHNS and SASEGT. This CDR3 has 14 residues. CDR3 in amino acids: CASTKAGQNQPQHF. In DNA, the CDR3 is TGTGCCAGCACCAAGGCGGGACAGAATCAGCCCCAGCATTTT.

Ten or more counts support this clonotype. V is TRBV7-3 and J is TRBJ1-2; no definite D call. Trimming removed 0 bases from V and 8 bases from J, with 16 bases in between. Germline CDR1 and CDR2: SGHTA and FQGTGA. The CDR3 spans 15 residues. The CDR3 protein is CASSLTPAEIVGYTF. CDR3 bases: TGTGCCAGCAGCTTAACGCCAGCGGAAATAGTAGGCTACACCTTC.

This clonotype was seen many times. V gene TRBV27 combines with J gene TRBJ1-4; D perhaps matches TRBD1 (6 bases). The CDR3 extends over 14 amino acids. Germline-derived CDR1 and CDR2 are MNHEY and SMNVEV (reference sequence). The germline V and J ends were trimmed by 5 bases and 6 bases, with 13 bases remaining between them. The DNA for the CDR3 is TGTGCCAGCAGTCCTCAGGGGTACGATGAAAAACTGTTTTTT. Its protein is CASSPQGYDEKLFF. Combining the CDR3 with reference TRBV27 and TRBJ1-4 gives the whole variable domain EAQVTQNPRYLITVTGKKLTVTCSQNMNHEYMSWYRQDPGLGLRQIYYSMNVEVTDKGDVPEGYKVSRKEKRNFPLILESPSPNQTSLYFCASSPQGYDEKLFFGSGTQLSVL.

This clonotype was counted only a few times. The chain couples TRBV4-2 to TRBJ1-1; D is unclear. Per germline, CDR1 LGHNA and CDR2 YNFKEQ. The CDR3 extends over 15 amino acids. V shed 0 bases and J shed 2 bases, with 10 bases lying between them. This CDR3 reads CASSQEPGINTEAFF. The CDR3 DNA is TGTGCCAGCAGCCAAGAGCCGGGGATAAACACTGAAGCTTTCTTT.

This clonotype was seen many times. This chain uses TRBV5-5 with TRBJ2-1, with TRBD2 matching 12 bases. The CDR3 sequence is 16 residues long. V trimming: 4 bases; J trimming: 3 bases; junction bases outside the gene matches: 5. Germline V lookup: CDR1 SGHKS, CDR2 YYEKEE (reference sequence). In DNA form, the CDR3 reads TGTGCCAGCAGCGTAATGGGACTAGCGGGCTACAATGAGCAGTTCTTC. This codes for CASSVMGLAGYNEQFF.

This chain joins TRBV5-5 and TRBJ1-1; D may be TRBD1 (5 bases). V was cut by 1 base and J by 0 bases, with 10 bases left in between. CDR1 SGHKS and CDR2 YYEKEE come from the germline V gene (reference sequence). The CDR3 is 15 amino acids. The CDR3 protein is CASSLSGGLNTEAFF. CDR3 DNA sequence: TGTGCCAGCAGCTTGTCGGGGGGACTGAACACTGAAGCTTTCTTT.

This clonotype was detected ten times or more. This chain joins TRBV12-3 or TRBV12-4 and TRBJ1-2, with TRBD1 matching 12 bases. This CDR3 comprises 15 residues. The junction had 3 bases not matched to a gene; V was cut back by 1 base and J by 6 bases. CDR3 in DNA: TGTGCCAGCAGTTTAGGGGGACAGGGGGCGGATGGCTACACCTTC. Its translation is CASSLGGQGADGYTF.

This clonotype came up many times. The V gene is TRBV4-2, the J gene TRBJ2-1, with D possibly TRBD2 on 5 matching bases. V was pared by 2 bases and J by 10 bases, with 12 bases between. Germline lookup yields CDR1 LGHNA and CDR2 YNFKEQ. There are 13 residues in the CDR3. The CDR3 here is CASSQRMAGEQFF. The CDR3 DNA reads TGTGCCAGCAGCCAACGAATGGCGGGCGAGCAGTTCTTC.

This clonotype was counted ten times or more. The rearrangement joins TRBV10-3 to TRBJ2-1, with 9 bases identical to TRBD1. With V trimmed by 0 bases and J by 8 bases, 5 bases remained unmatched. CDR1 and CDR2 (germline): ENHRY, SYGVKD. This CDR3 has 15 amino acids. CDR3 in amino acids: CAISESDGTGHEQFF. The CDR3 DNA is TGTGCCATCAGTGAGTCGGACGGGACAGGGCATGAGCAGTTCTTC.

A note on this clonotype: The junction differs from germline at one of its ends, possibly a read error. The chain joins TRBV5-1 to TRBJ1-1; D is ambiguous. Germline V CDR1 and CDR2: SGHRS, YFSETQ. The length of the CDR3 is 16 residues. The CDR3 sequence: CASSLISLGMTTEAFF. The CDR3 DNA reads TGCGCCAGCAGCTTGATATCCCTAGGAATGACCACTGAAGCGTTCTTT.

This clonotype was found many times. The chain is built from TRBV28 and TRBJ2-5; no reliable D call. The ends were cut back, 8 bases at V and 2 bases at J, with 12 bases in the middle. CDR3 length: 13 amino acids. Germline CDR1 reads MDHEN; CDR2 reads SYDVKM. The CDR3 loop is CASAPPAQETQYF. The CDR3 bases are TGTGCCAGCGCCCCTCCAGCTCAAGAGACCCAGTACTTC.

The chain uses TRBV7-8 and TRBJ2-1, with TRBD2 matching 9 bases. CDR1 and CDR2 from the germline V gene are SGHVS and FQNEAQ. CDR3 size: 17 residues. Trimming cost V 6 bases and J 1 base; bases outside gene matches: 10. CDR3 loop: CASSYFVAGASYNEQFF. As DNA, the CDR3 is TGTGCCAGCAGTTACTTTGTAGCGGGGGCTTCCTACAATGAGCAGTTCTTC.

The sample holds many counts of this clonotype. V usage is TRBV4-1 and J usage is TRBJ2-4, with D possibly TRBD2 on 6 matching bases. CDR1 and CDR2 from the germline V gene are MGHRA and YSYEKL. With 0 bases removed from V and 1 base from J, the gap between germline ends came to 13 bases. The length of the CDR3 is 17 residues. The CDR3 region is CASSQEGGGNAKNIQYF. CDR3 nucleotides: TGCGCCAGCAGCCAAGAGGGGGGTGGGAACGCCAAAAACATTCAGTACTTC.